The T cell receptor beta chain under discussion was sequenced for a study of PD-1 blockade in classical Hodgkin lymphoma. The CDR3 is 13 amino acids. Germline CDR1 is SNHLY and CDR2 is FYNNEI. The V segment lost 9 bases and the J segment 2 bases; nucleotides outside the gene matches: 6. Sequencing was performed with immunoSEQ multiplex PCR; in TCRdb, only in-frame clones are kept and a portion is missing. The sample lists over 35,000 clones, around three quarters seen once, with approximately 23% in the top ten. All the patients suffered relapse after autologous stem cell transplantation, and brentuximab vedotin exposure differed. Reported best responses ranged across complete response, partial response or progressive disease.

This receptor was taken from a human donor with classical Hodgkin lymphoma. The sequenced sample was peripheral blood mononuclear cells (PBMCs), obtained before the second cycle of nivolumab. The chain employs TRBV2 and TRBJ2-7; 8 positions agree with TRBD2. The CDR3 DNA reads TGTGCCAGTCTTTTAGCGGGGCCCTACGAGCAGTACTTC. The encoded protein is CASLLAGPYEQYF.